This T cell receptor beta chain was sequenced in a study of CD4+ T cells in melanoma. Repertoires were generated with immunoSEQ multiplex PCR, while TCRdb's copy carries only in-frame clones and drops some. Of about 21,000 clones in the sample, 78% were seen once. Of note for this clone: No antigen is known for it.

General study points: In melanoma, neoantigen-specific CD4+ T cells reportedly differed in differentiation state.

Germline V gene data show CDR1 as MDHEN and CDR2 as SYDVKM. The CDR3 totals 15 residues. With 6 bases clipped from V and 8 bases from J, the junction kept 13 bases outside the gene matches. This chain links TRBV28 with TRBJ1-2, with 9 bases aligning to TRBD1. The sequence was collected from a human donor with melanoma. The CDR3 sequence: CASRPPGDRVIGYTF. Here the CDR3 DNA reads TGTGCCAGCAGACCCCCGGGGGACAGGGTCATCGGCTACACCTTC.